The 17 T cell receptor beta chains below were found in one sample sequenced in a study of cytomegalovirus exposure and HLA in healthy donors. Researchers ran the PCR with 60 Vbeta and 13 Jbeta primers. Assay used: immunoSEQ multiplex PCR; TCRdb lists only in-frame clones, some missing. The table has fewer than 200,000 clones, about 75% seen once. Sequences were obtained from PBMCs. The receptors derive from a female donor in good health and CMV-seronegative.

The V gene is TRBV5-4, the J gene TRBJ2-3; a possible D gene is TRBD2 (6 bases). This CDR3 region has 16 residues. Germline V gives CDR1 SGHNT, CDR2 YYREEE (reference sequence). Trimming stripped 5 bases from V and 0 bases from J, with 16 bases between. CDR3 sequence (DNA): TGTGCCAGCAGAAACTCCCGGGAGACTAGCACAGATACGCAGTATTTT. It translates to CASRNSRETSTDTQYF.

The CDR3 coding sequence is TGTGCCAGCAGTTACACCTACCAGGGGCCAGATACGCAGTATTTT. Protein product: CASSYTYQGPDTQYF. The rearrangement joins TRBV6-6 to TRBJ2-3; a weak D match, TRBD1 (6 bases). Germline V gene lookup returns CDR1 MNHNY and CDR2 SVGAGI (reference sequence). Deletions cut 2 bases from V and 4 bases from J, with 13 bases between. The CDR3 runs to 15 residues.

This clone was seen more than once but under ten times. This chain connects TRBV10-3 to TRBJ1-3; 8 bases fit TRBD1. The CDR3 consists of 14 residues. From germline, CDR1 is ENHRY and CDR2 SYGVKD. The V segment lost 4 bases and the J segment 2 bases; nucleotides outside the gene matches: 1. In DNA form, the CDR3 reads TGTGCCATCAGTGCGACAGGGGCTGGAAACACCATATATTTT. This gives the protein CAISATGAGNTIYF.

CDR3 region: CASTPSTTPYNEQFF. The CDR3 nucleotides are TGTGCCAGTACCCCTTCCACAACCCCCTACAATGAGCAGTTCTTC. The chain employs TRBV19 and TRBJ2-1; D call uncertain. Germline values: CDR1 LNHDA, CDR2 SQIVND (reference sequence). This CDR3 contains 15 residues. Trimming shortened V by 7 bases and J by 2 bases, and 15 bases separated the two germline ends.

CDR3 nucleotide sequence: TGTGCCAGCAGTGTCCAGGGTTATCAGCCCCAGCATTTT. Translating it yields CASSVQGYQPQHF. The chain carries TRBV6-1 and TRBJ1-5, with D possibly matching TRBD1 (5 bases). The CDR3 runs 13 residues. Trimming took 4 bases from V and 5 from J, leaving 9 bases between them. CDR1 and CDR2 (germline): MNHNS, SASEGT.

The CDR3 sequence is CASSSVLYSTGELFF. The CDR3 region has the DNA TGTGCCAGCAGTTCCGTCCTGTATAGCACCGGGGAGCTGTTTTTT. V is TRBV2 and J is TRBJ2-2; D is ambiguous. The germline gives CDR1 SNHLY, CDR2 FYNNEI. The length of the CDR3 is 15 residues. The V and J ends lost 5 bases and 4 bases respectively, with 14 bases between them.

CDR3 coding DNA: TGTGCCAGCAGCCCGGGAGGGGATTCACCCCTCCACTTT. Amino acid sequence: CASSPGGDSPLHF. The chain carries TRBV6-5 and TRBJ1-6, with D maybe TRBD1 (5 bases). This CDR3 has 13 amino acids. The germline CDR1 and CDR2 sequences are MNHEY and SVGAGI. Trimming removed 6 bases at V and 8 bases at J, with 11 bases between.

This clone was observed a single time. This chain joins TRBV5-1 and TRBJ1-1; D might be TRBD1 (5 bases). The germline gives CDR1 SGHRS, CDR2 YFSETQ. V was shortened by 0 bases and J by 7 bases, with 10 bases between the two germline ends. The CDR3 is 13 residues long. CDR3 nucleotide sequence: TGCGCCAGCAGCTTGGGGCAGGGAGGTGAAGCTTTCTTT. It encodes CASSLGQGGEAFF.

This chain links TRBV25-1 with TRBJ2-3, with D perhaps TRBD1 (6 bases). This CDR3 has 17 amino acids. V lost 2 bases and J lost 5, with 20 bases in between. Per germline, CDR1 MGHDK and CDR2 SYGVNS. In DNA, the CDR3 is TGTGCCAGCAGTGAAGTAGGTGAGGGGAAAGGGGGAGATACGCAGTATTTT. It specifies CASSEVGEGKGGDTQYF.

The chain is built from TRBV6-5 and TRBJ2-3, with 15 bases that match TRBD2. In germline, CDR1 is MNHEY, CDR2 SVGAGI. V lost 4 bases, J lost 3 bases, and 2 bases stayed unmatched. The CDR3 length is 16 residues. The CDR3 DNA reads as TGTGCCAGCAGTTCGGGACTAGCGGGGGGTACAGATACGCAGTATTTT. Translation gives CASSSGLAGGTDTQYF.

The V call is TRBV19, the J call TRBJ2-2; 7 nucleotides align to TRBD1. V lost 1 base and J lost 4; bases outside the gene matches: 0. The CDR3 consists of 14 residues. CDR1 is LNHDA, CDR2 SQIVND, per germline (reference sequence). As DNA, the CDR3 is TGTGCCAGTAGTATAGGGGACAGCACCGGGGAGCTGTTTTTT. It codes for CASSIGDSTGELFF.

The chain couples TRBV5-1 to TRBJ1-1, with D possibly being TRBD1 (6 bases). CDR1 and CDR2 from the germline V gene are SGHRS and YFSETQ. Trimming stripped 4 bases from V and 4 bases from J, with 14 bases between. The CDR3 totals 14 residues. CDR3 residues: CASSLEVRGTEAFF. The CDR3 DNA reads TGCGCCAGCAGCCTCGAGGTCAGGGGCACTGAAGCTTTCTTT.

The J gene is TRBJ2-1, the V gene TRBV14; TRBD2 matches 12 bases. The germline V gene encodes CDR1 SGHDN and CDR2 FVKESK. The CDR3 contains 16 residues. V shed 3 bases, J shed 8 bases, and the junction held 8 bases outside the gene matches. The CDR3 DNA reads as TGTGCCAGCAGCCAGCGACTAGCGGGGGTTAGGGATGAGCAGTTCTTC. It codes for CASSQRLAGVRDEQFF.

CDR3 sequence reads: CASSESGPNQPQHF. CDR3 DNA sequence: TGTGCCAGCAGTGAAAGTGGGCCTAATCAGCCCCAGCATTTT. The rearrangement joins TRBV2 to TRBJ1-5; D unclear. Deletions cut 2 bases from V and 4 bases from J, with 9 bases between. The germline V gene encodes CDR1 SNHLY and CDR2 FYNNEI. The CDR3 contains 14 residues. Filled out from reference TRBV2 and TRBJ1-5, the complete variable domain reads EPEVTQTPSHQVTQMGQEVILRCVPISNHLYFYWYRQILGQKVEFLVSFYNNEISEKSEIFDDQFSVERPDGSNFTLKIRSTKLEDSAMYFCASSESGPNQPQHFGDGTRLSIL.

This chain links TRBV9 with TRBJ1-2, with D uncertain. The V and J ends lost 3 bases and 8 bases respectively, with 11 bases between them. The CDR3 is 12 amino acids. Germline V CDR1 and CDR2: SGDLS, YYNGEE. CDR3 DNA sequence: TGTGCCAGCAGCGCACTTCGTATGGGCTACACCTTC. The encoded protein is CASSALRMGYTF.

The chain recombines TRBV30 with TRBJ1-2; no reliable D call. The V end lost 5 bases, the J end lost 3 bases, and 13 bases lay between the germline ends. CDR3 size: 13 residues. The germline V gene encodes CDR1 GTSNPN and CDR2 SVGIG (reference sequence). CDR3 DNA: TGTGCCTGGGCCCCCGGGAGGGACTATGGCTACACCTTC. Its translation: CAWAPGRDYGYTF.

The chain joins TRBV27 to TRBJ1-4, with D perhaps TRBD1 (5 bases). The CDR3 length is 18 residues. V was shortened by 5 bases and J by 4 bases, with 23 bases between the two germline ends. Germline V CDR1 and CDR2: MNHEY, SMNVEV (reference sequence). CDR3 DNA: TGTGCCAGCAGTCCTTTGCGCGGAACGGGACTTATTAATGAAAAACTGTTTTTT. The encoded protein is CASSPLRGTGLINEKLFF.